This TCR beta chain appears in the sequencing data of a study of CD8+CD57+ T cells in acquired aplastic anemia. Study-wide results and limits: CD8+ Simpson's diversity did not differ significantly between patients and controls. Patients and controls shared around 30 CD8+ CDR3 sequences.

Trimming took 5 bases from V and 8 from J, leaving 16 bases between them. This CDR3 contains 14 residues. The germline V gene has CDR1 SQVTM and CDR2 ANQGSEA. Remarks on this clonotype: Antigen specificity is unknown.

Before being chosen for sequencing, patients had shown CD8+CD57+ cell expansion by flow cytometry. Using genomic DNA as the template, TCR beta VDJ and CDR3 profiling was carried out. TCRdb called the reads again in MiXCR, with one record for every CDR3 protein. The sample contains 150,000 to 200,000 distinct CDR3 sequences, roughly 50% of which appear only once. What was sequenced was sorted CD4+, CD8+, or CD8+CD57+ T cells (not recorded which) from PBMCs. The V gene is TRBV29-1, the J gene TRBJ1-6; a weak D match, TRBD1 (5 bases). This TCR came from a human donor with aplastic anemia. The CDR3 sequence: CSVSVGEVDSPLHF. The DNA for the CDR3 is TGCAGCGTTTCAGTGGGGGAGGTCGATTCACCCCTCCACTTT.